These 27 T cell receptor beta chains were all obtained from the same sample, sequenced in a study of response to subunit inactivated influenza vaccine. TCRdb re-called the RT-PCR reads with MiXCR, one entry per CDR3 protein. The table has about 190,000 distinct CDR3 sequences, approximately 15% seen once; the top ten hold roughly 24%. This material consisted of CD8+ T cells sorted from PBMCs, taken roughly 5 days after vaccination. These receptors all come from a man aged 50-60 years who received an inactivated influenza vaccine.

The chain links TRBV6-1 to TRBJ2-7, with 11 bases that match TRBD1. The CDR3 spans 14 residues. After removal of 5 bases from V and 3 bases from J, the junction contained 3 bases not matched to a gene. CDR1 and CDR2 from the germline V gene are MNHNS and SASEGT. In nucleotides, the CDR3 is TGTGCCAGCAGTCGGGACAGGGGGTACTACGAGCAGTACTTC. This gives the protein CASSRDRGYYEQYF.

The chain has TRBV6-5 and TRBJ2-2, with no clear D. Trimming left V 2 bases short and J 5 bases short, with 3 bases between. CDR1 and CDR2 (germline): MNHEY, SVGAGI. This CDR3 has 12 amino acids. The CDR3 loop reads CASSYLTGELFF. The CDR3 nucleotides read TGTGCCAGCAGTTACCTAACCGGGGAGCTGTTTTTT.

This clonotype was observed a handful of times. The genes are TRBV20-1 and TRBJ2-1; D gene unclear. Germline V gene data show CDR1 as DFQATT and CDR2 as SNEGSKA (reference sequence). The V gene lost 3 bases and the J gene lost 2 bases, with 11 bases spanning the gap. This CDR3 comprises 14 residues. The DNA for the CDR3 is TGCAGTGCTAGTTCCGCGAATACCTACAATGAGCAGTTCTTC. Encoded protein: CSASSANTYNEQFF.

This clonotype has more than one count but fewer than ten. The V call is TRBV3-1, the J call TRBJ2-3; D remains ambiguous. The ends were cut back, 0 bases at V and 4 bases at J, with 14 bases in the middle. The length of the CDR3 is 16 residues. Germline-derived CDR1 and CDR2 are LGHDT and YNNKEL (reference sequence). CDR3 sequence reads: CASSQEATSAADTQYF. CDR3 sequence (DNA): TGTGCCAGCAGCCAAGAGGCTACCTCGGCGGCAGATACGCAGTATTTT.

The chain links TRBV7-9 to TRBJ2-5; D is undetermined. V lost 5 bases, J lost 0 bases, and 10 bases lay in between. Germline lookup yields CDR1 SEHNR and CDR2 FQNEAQ (reference sequence). The CDR3 is 14 amino acids. The DNA of the CDR3 is TGTGCCAGCAGCGGCAGCAGGTACCAAGAGACCCAGTACTTC. Translation: CASSGSRYQETQYF.

There are many counts of this clonotype. This chain joins TRBV7-2 and TRBJ2-2; D might be TRBD2 (6 bases). The germline V and J ends were trimmed by 0 bases and 7 bases, with 9 bases remaining between them. Germline CDR1 and CDR2: SGHTA and FQGNSA. CDR3 length equals 14 residues. The CDR3 protein is CASSLAGGNGELFF. CDR3 DNA: TGTGCCAGCAGCTTAGCCGGGGGTAACGGGGAGCTGTTTTTT.

J is TRBJ2-2 and V is TRBV4-3, with TRBD2 matching over 12 bases. The germline CDR1 and CDR2 sequences are LGHNA and YSLEER. CDR3 length: 18 residues. With V trimmed by 2 bases and J by 7 bases, 11 bases remained unmatched. CDR3 sequence (DNA): TGCGCCAGCAGCCAAAACGGGAGACTAGCGGGGGTAGGCGGGGAGCTGTTTTTT. Amino acid sequence: CASSQNGRLAGVGGELFF.

This clonotype was detected many times. The genes are TRBV4-3 and TRBJ2-1; 7 positions match TRBD2. The V gene end was trimmed by 0 bases and the J gene end by 7 bases; junction bases not matched to a gene: 9. The CDR3 loop spans 16 amino acids. Germline V gene data show CDR1 as LGHNA and CDR2 as YSLEER. CDR3 amino acids: CASSQDSGGRTNEQFF. The CDR3 region has the DNA TGCGCCAGCAGCCAAGATTCGGGCGGGAGAACGAATGAGCAGTTCTTC.

The rearrangement links TRBV11-1 to TRBJ1-3, with D possibly matching TRBD1 (5 bases). Trimming cost V 5 bases and J 3 bases, with 23 bases left between them. This CDR3 spans 18 amino acids. CDR1 and CDR2 (germline): SGHAT, FQDESV (reference sequence). The CDR3 DNA is TGTGCCAGCAGCCCATTAGTTCCGACCGGGGCGGTTGGAAACACCATATATTTT. Translating gives CASSPLVPTGAVGNTIYF.

The chain joins TRBV4-3 to TRBJ2-3; D gene uncertain. CDR3 length: 14 residues. Germline V CDR1 and CDR2: LGHNA, YSLEER. Deletions cut 3 bases from V and 0 bases from J, with 7 bases between. CDR3 DNA sequence: TGCGCCAGCAGCCATGTCCGGAGCACAGATACGCAGTATTTT. The encoded protein is CASSHVRSTDTQYF.

This clonotype was recorded a few times. The chain employs TRBV20-1 and TRBJ2-7; 9 nucleotides align to TRBD1. Germline CDR1 is DFQATT and CDR2 is SNEGSKA (reference sequence). The CDR3 runs to 15 residues. V shed 1 base, J shed 5 bases, and the junction held 9 bases outside the gene matches. CDR3 sequence (DNA): TGCAGTGCTAGAGGCGGGACAGGGTTTGTTCACGAGCAGTACTTC. Translating gives CSARGGTGFVHEQYF.

The chain joins TRBV5-1 to TRBJ2-1, with TRBD1 matching 11 bases. The ends lost 4 bases at V and 7 bases at J; junction bases unmatched: 7. Germline lookup yields CDR1 SGHRS and CDR2 YFSETQ. There are 15 residues in the CDR3. This CDR3 reads CASSRGQGGENEQFF. CDR3 nucleotide sequence: TGCGCCAGCAGCCGGGGACAGGGGGGGGAAAATGAGCAGTTCTTC.

The sample holds a few counts of this clonotype. The chain links TRBV2 to TRBJ2-7; 14 bases fit TRBD2. The CDR3 contains 15 residues. Germline values: CDR1 SNHLY, CDR2 FYNNEI. J was trimmed by 7 bases and V by 3 bases; bases with no gene match: 5. The CDR3 DNA sequence: TGTGCCAGCAGTGAGGGACTAGCGGGAGTGTGGGAGCAGTACTTC. Protein product: CASSEGLAGVWEQYF.

V and J are TRBV7-2 and TRBJ2-3; D gene ambiguous. Between the trimmed V and J ends, which lost 3 bases and 4 bases, there was a span of 11 bases. This CDR3 spans 14 amino acids. Germline CDR1 and CDR2: SGHTA and FQGNSA. The CDR3 sequence: CASSFSSGADTQYF. CDR3 coding DNA: TGTGCCAGCAGCTTTAGTTCGGGCGCAGATACGCAGTATTTT. Using reference TRBV7-2 and TRBJ2-3 for the parts outside the CDR3, the full variable domain is GAGVSQSPSNKVTEKGKDVELRCDPISGHTALYWYRQSLGQGLEFLIYFQGNSAPDKSGLPSDRFSAERTGGSVSTLTIQRTQQEDSAVYLCASSFSSGADTQYFGPGTRLTVL.

There are a few counts of this clonotype. This sequence joins TRBV6-5 and TRBJ2-7; 7 nucleotides agree with TRBD2. With V trimmed by 6 bases and J by 3 bases, 11 bases remained unmatched. The CDR3 consists of 15 residues. In germline, CDR1 is MNHEY, CDR2 SVGAGI. CDR3 sequence reads: CASRDSSGDLYEQYF. CDR3 in DNA: TGTGCCAGCAGGGACTCTAGCGGAGACCTCTACGAGCAGTACTTC.

Points on this clonotype: One end of the junction is discordant with germline, which a read error may explain. The J gene is TRBJ2-1, the V gene TRBV5-1; D is undetermined. This CDR3 has 15 amino acids. Per the germline V gene, CDR1 is SGHRS and CDR2 is YFSETQ. The CDR3 DNA follows: TGCGCCAGCAGCTTGGGGTTTGGTTCCTACAATGAGCAGGTCTTC. The encoded protein is CASSLGFGSYNEQVF.

This clonotype has at least ten counts. V is TRBV13 and J is TRBJ2-7; 9 nucleotides line up with TRBD2. The ends lost 0 bases at V and 3 bases at J; junction bases unmatched: 3. CDR3 size: 15 residues. From germline, CDR1 is PRHDT and CDR2 FYEKMQ (reference sequence). The CDR3 DNA follows: TGTGCCAGCAGCTTAGGAAGGACTAGCGACTACGAGCAGTACTTC. It is translated as CASSLGRTSDYEQYF.

This clonotype was counted between two and nine times. The V call is TRBV19, the J call TRBJ2-1; TRBD2 matches 12 bases. The CDR3 has 15 amino acids. The J segment lost 5 bases and the V segment lost 8 bases, leaving 7 bases of the junction unmatched. Germline values: CDR1 LNHDA, CDR2 SQIVND (reference sequence). DNA of the CDR3: TGTGCCAGTTCGGAGACTAGCGGGGGACACAATGAGCAGTTCTTC. Protein: CASSETSGGHNEQFF.

This clonotype was found a few times. This chain joins TRBV6-1 and TRBJ1-2, with unresolved D. CDR3 length equals 12 residues. V was cut by 3 bases and J by 5 bases, with 7 bases left in between. Germline loops: CDR1 MNHNS, CDR2 SASEGT. The CDR3 sequence is CASSDLLYGYTF. The DNA for the CDR3 is TGTGCCAGCAGTGACCTGCTTTATGGCTACACCTTC.

This clonotype was counted a few times. V is TRBV28 and J is TRBJ2-3; the D is unclear. The CDR3 is 12 amino acids. V dropped 5 bases and J dropped 3 bases, with 6 bases sitting between them. The germline CDR1 and CDR2 sequences are MDHEN and SYDVKM. This chain's CDR3 is CASSAVTDTQYF. DNA for the CDR3: TGTGCCAGCAGTGCTGTGACAGATACGCAGTATTTT.

The sample holds a few counts of this clonotype. V and J are TRBV10-3 and TRBJ2-7; 7 bases line up with TRBD1. Looked up from germline, CDR1 is ENHRY and CDR2 is SYGVKD. V lost 2 bases and J lost 3; bases outside the gene matches: 4. The CDR3 sequence is 14 residues long. The CDR3 sequence is CAISELGQNYEQYF. The CDR3 coding sequence is TGTGCCATCAGTGAGCTGGGACAGAACTACGAGCAGTACTTC.

This clonotype was observed a few times. This chain links TRBV4-2 with TRBJ2-3; D not certain. Per germline, CDR1 LGHNA and CDR2 YNFKEQ. This CDR3 comprises 17 residues. V was pared by 0 bases and J by 1 base, with 14 bases between. The CDR3 here is CASSQEPGRRRTDTQYF. For the CDR3, the DNA is TGTGCCAGCAGCCAAGAACCAGGCAGGCGACGCACAGATACGCAGTATTTT.

This clonotype was recorded a few times. The rearrangement joins TRBV7-8 to TRBJ1-1; D gene unclear. The CDR3 extends over 16 amino acids. With 1 base removed from V and 4 bases from J, the gap between germline ends came to 16 bases. Germline V gives CDR1 SGHVS, CDR2 FQNEAQ. DNA for the CDR3: TGTGCCAGCAGCTTAGGTCCGGGTATGATGGGCACTGAAGCTTTCTTT. This gives the protein CASSLGPGMMGTEAFF.

V usage is TRBV6-5 and J usage is TRBJ2-3; D is perhaps TRBD2 (6 bases). The V end lost 2 bases, the J end lost 4 bases, and 13 bases lay between the germline ends. The CDR3 is 15 amino acids. CDR1 and CDR2 from the germline V gene are MNHEY and SVGAGI. For the CDR3, the DNA is TGTGCCAGCAGTTACGGTGGGGACTGGTCAGATACGCAGTATTTT. Its translation is CASSYGGDWSDTQYF.

This clonotype was observed a few times. This chain uses TRBV7-8 with TRBJ2-7; TRBD2 agrees at 9 bases. V lost 5 bases to trimming and J lost 2 bases; unmatched junction nucleotides: 10. The germline V gene encodes CDR1 SGHVS and CDR2 FQNEAQ. CDR3 length equals 16 residues. CDR3 coding DNA: TGTGCCAGCAGCCCTTATGGTGTAGCGGGAGCCTACGAGCAGTACTTC. Its translation is CASSPYGVAGAYEQYF.

This clonotype occurred a few times. The chain recombines TRBV19 with TRBJ2-7, with TRBD1 matching over 7 bases. Trimming removed 3 bases from V and 0 bases from J; junction bases left unmatched: 11. CDR3 size: 17 residues. Per germline, CDR1 LNHDA and CDR2 SQIVND (reference sequence). This chain's CDR3 is CASSISRTGSSSYEQYF. CDR3 DNA: TGTGCCAGTAGTATCTCCCGGACAGGTTCTAGCTCCTACGAGCAGTACTTC.

This clonotype was observed a few times. The chain couples TRBV19 to TRBJ2-5; possibly TRBD1 or TRBD2 for D (5 bases each). The CDR3 covers 15 residues. V lost 3 bases to trimming and J lost 5 bases, with 16 bases between them. Looked up from germline, CDR1 is LNHDA and CDR2 is SQIVND (reference sequence). DNA of the CDR3: TGTGCCAGTAGTATTGATTGGGGGATGAGGGAGACCCAGTACTTC. This encodes CASSIDWGMRETQYF.